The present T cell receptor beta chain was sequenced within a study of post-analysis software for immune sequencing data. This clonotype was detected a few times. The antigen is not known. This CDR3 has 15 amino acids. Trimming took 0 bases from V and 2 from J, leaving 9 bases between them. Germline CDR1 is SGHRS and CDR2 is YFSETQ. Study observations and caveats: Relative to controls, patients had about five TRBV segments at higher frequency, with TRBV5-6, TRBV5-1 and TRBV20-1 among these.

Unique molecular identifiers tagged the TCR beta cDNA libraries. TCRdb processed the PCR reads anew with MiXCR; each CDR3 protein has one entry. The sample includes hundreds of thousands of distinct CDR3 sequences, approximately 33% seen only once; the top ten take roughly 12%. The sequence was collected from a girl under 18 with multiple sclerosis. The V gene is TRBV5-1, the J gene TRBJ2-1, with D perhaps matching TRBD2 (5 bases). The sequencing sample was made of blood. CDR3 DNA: TGCGCCAGCAGCTTGGACCTAGCCCCCTACAATGAGCAGTTCTTC. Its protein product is CASSLDLAPYNEQFF.